This T cell receptor (beta chain) was sequenced during a study of metastatic and nonmetastatic thyroid tumors (dated by TCRdb to about 2020). With regard to the full study: The researchers compared repertoires between peripheral blood samples and tumor or nodule tissue samples from patients with malignant or benign thyroid disease. What the research found in general, with its limitations: TCR beta diversity was reported as significantly higher in malignant tumors than in benign nodules, in both blood and tumor samples.

This clone was found many times. Its antigen is unknown. No base quality information exists; no much larger clone differs at one position. The CDR3, from cysteine to phenylalanine, totals 15 residues. Only the CDR3 DNA stays, 45 bases, in frame from base 1. V is pared back by 6 bases and J by 4 bases, with 16 bases lying between the germline termini. Before undergoing thyroid surgery, none of the patients had been given any kind of treatment. Patient clinical samples collected from about 2012 to 2019 were retrospectively analysed using T-cell receptor beta sequencing. Receptor amplification or capture employed PCR. For sequencing, an Illumina HiSeq 4000 was employed. High-throughput sequencing was used to profile the TCR beta-chain CDR3 region of every patient. The study's own analysis went as follows. The researchers built a classifier to tell apart papillary thyroid cancer patients with distant metastasis, based on CDR3 differences among clinicopathological groups. Repertoire diversity was assessed with the Shannon index, and tumor-blood repertoire similarity with the Morisita-Horn index. TCRdb reran the public reads through fastp at Q25 and MiXCR, keeping productive beta chains. The authors' filters were not applied to this entry. This sample is represented by approximately 84,000 clones; 15% of them were singletons. Of the sample, 3.6% falls within the top ten clones.

The chain joins TRBV12-3 or TRBV12-4 to TRBJ2-1, with the D gene not confidently named. Sequencing was performed on blood. The sequence was obtained from a female donor with papillary thyroid cancer or a benign thyroid nodule (not recorded which). Some clones in this sample may be carry-over from other donors' samples. The CDR3 corresponds to CASSFHRGSYNEQFF. Here is the DNA: TGTGCCAGCAGCTTCCATCGCGGATCATACAATGAGCAGTTCTTC.